The 19 T cell receptor beta chains in this list originate from one sample, sequenced in a study of blood T cell repertoires in COVID-19. Some clones are missing from TCRdb's copy, which holds only in-frame ones; the method was immunoSEQ multiplex PCR. Of about 160,000 clones listed, approximately 90% are singletons. Input material: peripheral blood. Receptors originate from a man between 18 and 35 years old with acute or convalescent COVID-19.

CDR3 nucleotides: TGTGCCAGCAAAAAGACAGCTTACTATGGCTACACCTTC. Its protein is CASKKTAYYGYTF. The chain uses TRBV28 and TRBJ1-2; a weak D match, TRBD1 (5 bases). V lost 7 bases to trimming and J lost 3 bases, with 12 bases between them. This CDR3 spans 13 amino acids. Germline V gene data show CDR1 as MDHEN and CDR2 as SYDVKM.

The gene calls are TRBV6-5 and TRBJ2-3; D is possibly TRBD1 (6 bases). The germline V gene encodes CDR1 MNHEY and CDR2 SVGAGI. The CDR3 length is 13 residues. V was clipped by 6 bases and J by 10 bases, with 17 bases between them. CDR3 loop: CASSPDSPGAQYF. CDR3 sequence (DNA): TGTGCCAGCAGCCCCGACAGCCCAGGGGCGCAGTATTTT.

The chain links TRBV6-5 to TRBJ1-1; D is unclear. Per the germline V gene, CDR1 is MNHEY and CDR2 is SVGAGI. Trimming removed 10 bases from V and 0 bases from J, with 18 bases in between. The CDR3 has 15 residues. CDR3 protein: CATEYPLILNTEAFF. CDR3 in DNA: TGTGCCACCGAGTACCCTTTGATTCTGAACACTGAAGCTTTCTTT.

In this sample, this clone turned up a few times. The chain carries TRBV11-3 and TRBJ1-1; D is undetermined. The V gene's germline CDR1 is SGHNT and CDR2 YENEEA. CDR3 length: 13 amino acids. With 4 bases removed from V and 5 bases from J, the gap between germline ends came to 11 bases. CDR3 sequence (DNA): TGTGCCAGCAGCTCCGCCCACGGGACTGAAGCTTTCTTT. Translation: CASSSAHGTEAFF.

The chain employs TRBV5-1 and TRBJ1-2; D remains unclear. The CDR3 runs 18 residues. Germline V gives CDR1 SGHRS, CDR2 YFSETQ. V lost 0 bases and J lost 5, with 23 bases in between. The CDR3 here is CASSLDSSSGGLWYGYTF. Written as DNA, the CDR3 is TGCGCCAGCAGCTTGGATTCCAGTTCAGGTGGTCTATGGTATGGCTACACCTTC. Full variable domain (rest looked up from reference TRBV5-1 and TRBJ1-2): KAGVTQTPRYLIKTRGQQVTLSCSPISGHRSVSWYQQTPGQGLQFLFEYFSETQRNKGNFPGRFSGRQFSNSRSEMNVSTLELGDSALYLCASSLDSSSGGLWYGYTFGSGTRLTVV.

V gene TRBV10-1 combines with J gene TRBJ2-7; a possible D gene is TRBD2 (5 bases). The CDR3 consists of 12 residues. Trimming cost V 6 bases and J 2 bases, with 8 bases left between them. CDR1 is WNHNN and CDR2 is SYGVQD in the germline V gene (reference sequence). CDR3: CASSHGAYEQYF. The DNA of the CDR3 is TGCGCCAGCAGCCACGGGGCCTACGAGCAGTACTTC.

In DNA, the CDR3 is TGTGCCAGCAGCCGAGCTGCCACAGATACGCAGTATTTT. This translates into CASSRAATDTQYF. The chain is built from TRBV7-9 and TRBJ2-3; D gene ambiguous. Trimming shortened V by 5 bases and J by 2 bases, and 8 bases separated the two germline ends. The CDR3 has 13 amino acids. Germline assignment: CDR1 SEHNR and CDR2 FQNEAQ (reference sequence).

This clone is a singleton in its sample. The chain carries TRBV6-1 and TRBJ2-5; possibly TRBD2 for D (5 bases). Germline V gene lookup returns CDR1 MNHNS and CDR2 SASEGT. The ends were cut back, 3 bases at V and 2 bases at J, with 16 bases in the middle. The CDR3 loop spans 16 amino acids. CDR3 in amino acids: CASSDFSEFPQETQYF. In nucleotides, the CDR3 is TGTGCCAGCAGTGATTTTAGCGAGTTCCCACAAGAGACCCAGTACTTC.

This chain uses TRBV21-1 with TRBJ1-1. TRBV21-1 is labeled a pseudogene. The CDR3 consists of 14 residues. The CDR3 DNA is TGTGCCAGCAGCTCCCACGGGTCGAACACTGAAGCTTTCTTT. This translates into CASSSHGSNTEAFF.

The V gene is TRBV5-4, the J gene TRBJ1-2; 12 bases are shared with TRBD1. The junction had 11 bases not matched to a gene; V was cut back by 4 bases and J by 7 bases. The V gene's germline CDR1 is SGHNT and CDR2 YYREEE (reference sequence). The length of the CDR3 is 16 residues. The CDR3 bases are TGTGCCAGCAGCCCCGGGACAGGGGGCTCAATGGGTGGCTACACCTTC. Residues: CASSPGTGGSMGGYTF.

This clone was seen just once. The V gene is TRBV2, the J gene TRBJ1-1; no firm D call. V lost 4 bases to trimming and J lost 4 bases, with 10 bases between them. CDR3 length: 13 amino acids. The germline V gene has CDR1 SNHLY and CDR2 FYNNEI. The CDR3, as DNA: TGTGCCAGCAGTGGACCCCCGGGCACTGAAGCTTTCTTT. Translated, it gives CASSGPPGTEAFF.

The chain joins TRBV7-6 to TRBJ1-5; D might be TRBD1 (5 bases). CDR1 is SGHVS and CDR2 is FNYEAQ in the germline V gene. CDR3 length equals 15 residues. Deletions cut 2 bases from V and 1 base from J, with 9 bases between. CDR3 region: CASSLWAGSNQPQHF. CDR3 DNA sequence: TGTGCCAGCAGCTTATGGGCAGGGAGCAATCAGCCCCAGCATTTT.

The chain combines TRBV6-5 with TRBJ1-5; TRBD1 is a possible D gene (5 bases). The CDR3 contains 14 residues. CDR1 and CDR2 from the germline V gene are MNHEY and SVGAGI. Trimming stripped 8 bases from V and 0 bases from J, with 11 bases between. This CDR3 reads CASSGGNSNQPQHF. The DNA of the CDR3 is TGTGCCAGCTCCGGGGGGAATAGCAATCAGCCCCAGCATTTT.

The chain combines TRBV11-3 with TRBJ1-3, with D possibly being TRBD1 (5 bases). V gave up 1 base and J gave up 3 bases, with 10 bases separating them. CDR1 is SGHNT, CDR2 YENEEA, per germline. The CDR3 consists of 15 residues. The CDR3 DNA reads as TGTGCCAGCAGCTTAGGGGGCCGGAATGGAAACACCATATATTTT. Its protein product is CASSLGGRNGNTIYF.

The chain couples TRBV9 to TRBJ2-7, with TRBD2 as a possible D gene (5 bases). The V and J ends lost 0 bases and 6 bases respectively, with 7 bases between them. Germline lookup yields CDR1 SGDLS and CDR2 YYNGEE. This CDR3 spans 12 amino acids. CDR3 coding DNA: TGTGCCAGCAGCGTAGGAGGGCTCGAGCAGTACTTC. Protein: CASSVGGLEQYF. Filled out from reference TRBV9 and TRBJ2-7, the complete variable domain reads DSGVTQTPKHLITATGQRVTLRCSPRSGDLSVYWYQQSLDQGLQFLIQYYNGEERAKGNILERFSAQQFPDLHSELNLSSLELGDSALYFCASSVGGLEQYFGPGTRLTVT.

The rearrangement links TRBV5-6 to TRBJ2-3, with D perhaps matching TRBD1 (5 bases). The CDR3 loop spans 16 amino acids. V gave up 1 base and J gave up 0 bases, with 12 bases separating them. The germline CDR1 and CDR2 sequences are SGHDT and YYEEEE. CDR3 region: CASSLLPTASTDTQYF. CDR3 nucleotide sequence: TGTGCCAGCAGCTTGCTCCCGACAGCTAGCACAGATACGCAGTATTTT.

The rearrangement uses TRBV4-1 and TRBJ2-2; D gene unclear. This CDR3 is 17 amino acids long. Trimming took 1 base from V and 0 from J, leaving 12 bases between them. CDR1 and CDR2 (germline): MGHRA, YSYEKL. The CDR3 is CASSQVIRQANTGELFF. Written as DNA, the CDR3 is TGCGCCAGCAGCCAAGTGATACGTCAGGCGAACACCGGGGAGCTGTTTTTT.

The J gene is TRBJ1-4, the V gene TRBV6-6, with 8 bases matching TRBD1. The V segment lost 8 bases and the J segment 3 bases; nucleotides outside the gene matches: 2. There are 13 residues in the CDR3. In germline, CDR1 is MNHNY, CDR2 SVGAGI (reference sequence). This chain's CDR3 is CASEDRANEKLFF. The CDR3 DNA follows: TGTGCCAGCGAGGACAGGGCTAATGAAAAACTGTTTTTT.

J is TRBJ2-5 and V is TRBV20-1, with 8 positions matching TRBD1. Germline loops: CDR1 DFQATT, CDR2 SNEGSKA (reference sequence). V shed 3 bases and J 2 bases; nucleotides not matched to a gene: 5. The CDR3 has 14 residues. The CDR3 DNA reads TGCAGTGCTAGTCGCCGGACAGGGCAAGAGACCCAGTACTTC. Amino acids: CSASRRTGQETQYF.